This T cell receptor beta chain was captured by sequencing in a study of cytomegalovirus exposure and HLA in healthy donors. Study-wide findings and caveats: As was reported, the HLA-A and HLA-B alleles of most subjects were accurately predicted from TCR beta sequences.

As concerns this clone: The antigen is not known.

This PCR relied on a set of 60 Vbeta primers and 13 Jbeta primers. Sequenced by immunoSEQ multiplex PCR; TCRdb stores in-frame clones only, minus some. The table records about 95,000 clones, about 75% of them present only once. In germline, CDR1 is SGHNT, CDR2 YYREEE (reference sequence). This CDR3 comprises 15 residues. Trimming took 2 bases from V and 1 from J, leaving 12 bases between them. This receptor was identified in a woman in her thirties or forties in good health and CMV-seronegative. Sequenced sample: PBMCs. This chain uses TRBV5-4 with TRBJ2-5; perhaps TRBD1 as D (5 bases). The CDR3 nucleotides read TGTGCCAGCAGCTTAGACAGCAGGTCCCAAGAGACCCAGTACTTC. Translated, it gives CASSLDSRSQETQYF.